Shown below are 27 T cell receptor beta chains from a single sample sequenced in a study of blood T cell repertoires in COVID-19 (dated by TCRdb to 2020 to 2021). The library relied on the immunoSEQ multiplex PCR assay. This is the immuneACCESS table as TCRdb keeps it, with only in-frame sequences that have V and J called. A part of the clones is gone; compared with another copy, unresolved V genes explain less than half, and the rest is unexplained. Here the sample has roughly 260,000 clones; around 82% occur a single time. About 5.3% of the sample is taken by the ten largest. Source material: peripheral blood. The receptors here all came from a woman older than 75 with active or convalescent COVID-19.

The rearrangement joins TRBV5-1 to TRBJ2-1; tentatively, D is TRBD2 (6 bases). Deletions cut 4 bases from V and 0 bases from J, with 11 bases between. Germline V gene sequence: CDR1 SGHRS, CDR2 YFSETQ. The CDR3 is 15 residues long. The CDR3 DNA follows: TGCGCCAGCAGCCGGACTATGGGCTCCTACAATGAGCAGTTCTTC. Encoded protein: CASSRTMGSYNEQFF.

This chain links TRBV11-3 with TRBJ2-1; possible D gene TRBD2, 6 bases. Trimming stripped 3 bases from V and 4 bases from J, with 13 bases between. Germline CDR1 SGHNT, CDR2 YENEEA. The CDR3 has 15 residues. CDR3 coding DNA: TGTGCCAGCAGCTTGGGGCGGGCGGGGTACAATGAGCAGTTCTTC. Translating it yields CASSLGRAGYNEQFF.

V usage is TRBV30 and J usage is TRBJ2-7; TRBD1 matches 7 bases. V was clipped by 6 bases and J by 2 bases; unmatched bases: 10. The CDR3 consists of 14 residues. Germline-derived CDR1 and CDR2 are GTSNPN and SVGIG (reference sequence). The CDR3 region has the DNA TGTGCCTGTTCCCGGGGACAGTCCCCCTACGAGCAGTACTTC. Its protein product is CACSRGQSPYEQYF.

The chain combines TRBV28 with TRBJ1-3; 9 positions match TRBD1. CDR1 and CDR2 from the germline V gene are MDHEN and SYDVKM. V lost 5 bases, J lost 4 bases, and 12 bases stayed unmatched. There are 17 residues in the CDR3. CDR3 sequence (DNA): TGTGCCAGCAGTCCAATAGCCGGGACAGGGTGGGGAAACACCATATATTTT. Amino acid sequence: CASSPIAGTGWGNTIYF. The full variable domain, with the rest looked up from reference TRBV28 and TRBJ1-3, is DVKVTQSSRYLVKRTGEKVFLECVQDMDHENMFWYRQDPGLGLRLIYFSYDVKMKEKGDIPEGYSVSREKKERFSLILESASTNQTSMYLCASSPIAGTGWGNTIYFGEGSWLTVV.

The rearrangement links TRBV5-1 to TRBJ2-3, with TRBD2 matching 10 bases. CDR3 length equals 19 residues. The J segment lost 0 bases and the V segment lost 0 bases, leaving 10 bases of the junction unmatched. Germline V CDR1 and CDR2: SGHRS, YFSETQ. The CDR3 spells CASSLEGLAVAASTDTQYF. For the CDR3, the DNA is TGCGCCAGCAGCTTGGAAGGACTAGCGGTGGCTGCTAGCACAGATACGCAGTATTTT.

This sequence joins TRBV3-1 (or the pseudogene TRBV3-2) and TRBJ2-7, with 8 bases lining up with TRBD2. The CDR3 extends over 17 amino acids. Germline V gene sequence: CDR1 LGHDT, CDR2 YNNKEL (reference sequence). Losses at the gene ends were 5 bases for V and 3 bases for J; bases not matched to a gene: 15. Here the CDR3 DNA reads TGTGCCAGCAGCGACCCGACCGGGACTAGTGCGAACTACGAGCAGTACTTC. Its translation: CASSDPTGTSANYEQYF.

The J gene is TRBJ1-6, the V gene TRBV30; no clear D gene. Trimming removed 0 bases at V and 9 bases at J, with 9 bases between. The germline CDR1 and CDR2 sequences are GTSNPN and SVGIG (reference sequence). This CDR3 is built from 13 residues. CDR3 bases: TGTGCCTGGAGTGTAGACCGAGGTTCACCCCTCCACTTT. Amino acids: CAWSVDRGSPLHF.

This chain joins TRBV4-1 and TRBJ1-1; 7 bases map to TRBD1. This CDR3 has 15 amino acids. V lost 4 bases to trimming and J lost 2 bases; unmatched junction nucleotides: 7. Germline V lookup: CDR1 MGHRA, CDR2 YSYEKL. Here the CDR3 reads CASSRGTELNTEAFF. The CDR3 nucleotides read TGCGCCAGCAGCCGAGGGACAGAGCTTAACACTGAAGCTTTCTTT.

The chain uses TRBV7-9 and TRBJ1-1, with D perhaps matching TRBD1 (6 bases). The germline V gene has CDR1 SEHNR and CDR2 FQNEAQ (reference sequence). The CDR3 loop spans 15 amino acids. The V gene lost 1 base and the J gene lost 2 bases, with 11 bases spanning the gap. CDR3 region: CASSLEGTSNTEAFF. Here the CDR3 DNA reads TGTGCCAGCAGCTTAGAAGGGACAAGTAACACTGAAGCTTTCTTT.

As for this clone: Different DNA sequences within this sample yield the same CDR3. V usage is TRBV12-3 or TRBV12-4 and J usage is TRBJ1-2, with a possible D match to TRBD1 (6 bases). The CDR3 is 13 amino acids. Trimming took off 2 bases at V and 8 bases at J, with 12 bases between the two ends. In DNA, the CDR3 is TGTGCCAGCAGTTTAACTGGGGGCGGAGGCTACACCTTC. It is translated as CASSLTGGGGYTF.

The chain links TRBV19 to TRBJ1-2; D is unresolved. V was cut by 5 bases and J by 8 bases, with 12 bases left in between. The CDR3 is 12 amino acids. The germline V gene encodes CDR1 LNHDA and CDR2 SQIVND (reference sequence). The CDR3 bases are TGTGCCAGTAGTGTTCCTCGAGGGGGCTACACCTTC. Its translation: CASSVPRGGYTF.

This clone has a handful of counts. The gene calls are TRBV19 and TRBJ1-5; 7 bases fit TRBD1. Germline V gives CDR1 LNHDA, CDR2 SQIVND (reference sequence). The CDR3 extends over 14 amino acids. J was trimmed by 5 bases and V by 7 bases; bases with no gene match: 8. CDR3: CASISQGGDQPQHF. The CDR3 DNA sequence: TGTGCCAGTATTTCCCAGGGGGGAGATCAGCCCCAGCATTTT.

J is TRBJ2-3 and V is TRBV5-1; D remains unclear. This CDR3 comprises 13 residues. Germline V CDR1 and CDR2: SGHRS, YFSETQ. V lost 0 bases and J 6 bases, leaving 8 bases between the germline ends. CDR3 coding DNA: TGCGCCAGCAGCTTGGCCGCGTCGGATACGCAGTATTTT. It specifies CASSLAASDTQYF.

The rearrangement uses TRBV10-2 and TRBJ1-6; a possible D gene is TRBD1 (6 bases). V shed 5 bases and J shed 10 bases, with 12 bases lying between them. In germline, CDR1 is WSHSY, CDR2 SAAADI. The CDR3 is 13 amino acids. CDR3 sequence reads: CASSSDRRSPLHF. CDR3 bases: TGCGCCAGCAGTTCGGACAGACGCTCACCCCTCCACTTT.

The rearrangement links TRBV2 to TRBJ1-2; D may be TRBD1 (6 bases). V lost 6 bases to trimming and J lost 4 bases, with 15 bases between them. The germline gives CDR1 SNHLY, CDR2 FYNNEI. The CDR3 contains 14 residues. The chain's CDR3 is CASSGLRDIYGYTF. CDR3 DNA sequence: TGTGCCAGCAGCGGGCTAAGGGACATCTATGGCTACACCTTC.

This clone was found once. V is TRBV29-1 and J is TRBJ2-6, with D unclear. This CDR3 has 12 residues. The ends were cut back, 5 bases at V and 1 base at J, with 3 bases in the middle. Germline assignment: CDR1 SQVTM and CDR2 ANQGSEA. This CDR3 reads CSVLSGANVLTF. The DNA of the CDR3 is TGCAGCGTTCTATCTGGGGCCAACGTCCTGACTTTC.

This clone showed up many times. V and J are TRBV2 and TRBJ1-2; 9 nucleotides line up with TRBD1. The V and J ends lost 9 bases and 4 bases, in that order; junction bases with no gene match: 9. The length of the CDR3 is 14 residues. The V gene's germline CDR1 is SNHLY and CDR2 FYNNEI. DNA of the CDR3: TGTGCCAGATCCGGGACAGGGTCCGGCTATGGCTACACCTTC. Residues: CARSGTGSGYGYTF.

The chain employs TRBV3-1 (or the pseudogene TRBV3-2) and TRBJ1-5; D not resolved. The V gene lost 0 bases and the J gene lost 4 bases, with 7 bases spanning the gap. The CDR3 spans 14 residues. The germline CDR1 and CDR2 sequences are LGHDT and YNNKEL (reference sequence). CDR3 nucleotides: TGTGCCAGCAGCCAAGATTTAATAAATCAGCCCCAGCATTTT. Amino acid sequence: CASSQDLINQPQHF.

Written as DNA, the CDR3 is TGTGCCAGCAGGGCTAGCGGCTTCGATGAGCAGTTCTTC. It encodes CASRASGFDEQFF. The chain uses TRBV2 and TRBJ2-1; 7 bases are shared with TRBD2. The CDR3 runs to 13 residues. J was trimmed by 8 bases and V by 6 bases; bases with no gene match: 7. Germline V gene data show CDR1 as SNHLY and CDR2 as FYNNEI.

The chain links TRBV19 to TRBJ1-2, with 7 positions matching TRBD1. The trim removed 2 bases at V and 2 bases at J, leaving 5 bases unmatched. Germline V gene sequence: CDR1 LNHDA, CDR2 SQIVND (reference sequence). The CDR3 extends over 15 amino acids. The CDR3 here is CASSISRTGNYGYTF. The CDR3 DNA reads TGTGCCAGTAGTATAAGCCGGACAGGAAACTATGGCTACACCTTC.

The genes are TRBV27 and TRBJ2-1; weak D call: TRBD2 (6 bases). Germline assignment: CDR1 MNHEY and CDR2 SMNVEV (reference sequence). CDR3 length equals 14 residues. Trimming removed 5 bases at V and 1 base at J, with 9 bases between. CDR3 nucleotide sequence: TGTGCCAGCAGTCGGGGGAGATCCTACAATGAGCAGTTCTTC. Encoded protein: CASSRGRSYNEQFF.

In DNA, the CDR3 is TGTGCCAGTAGTATACAGGGTGGTGTAAAATCACCCCTCCACTTT. Its protein product is CASSIQGGVKSPLHF. V gene TRBV19 combines with J gene TRBJ1-6, with TRBD1 as a possible D gene (5 bases). Germline CDR1 is LNHDA and CDR2 is SQIVND (reference sequence). This CDR3 is 15 amino acids long. Between the trimmed V and J ends, which lost 2 bases and 10 bases, there was a span of 15 bases.

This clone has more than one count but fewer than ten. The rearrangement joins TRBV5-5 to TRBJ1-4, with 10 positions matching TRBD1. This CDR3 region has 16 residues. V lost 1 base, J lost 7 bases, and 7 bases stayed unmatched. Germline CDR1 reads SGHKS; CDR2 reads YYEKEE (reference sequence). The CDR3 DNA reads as TGTGCCAGCAGCTTGAGTTGGGGACAGGGGAGTGAAAAACTGTTTTTT. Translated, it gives CASSLSWGQGSEKLFF.

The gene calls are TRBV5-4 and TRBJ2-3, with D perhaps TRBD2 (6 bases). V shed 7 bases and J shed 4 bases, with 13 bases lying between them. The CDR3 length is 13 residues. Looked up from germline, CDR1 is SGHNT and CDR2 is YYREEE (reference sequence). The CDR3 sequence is CASGIPGADTQYF. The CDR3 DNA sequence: TGTGCCAGCGGGATCCCGGGGGCAGATACGCAGTATTTT.

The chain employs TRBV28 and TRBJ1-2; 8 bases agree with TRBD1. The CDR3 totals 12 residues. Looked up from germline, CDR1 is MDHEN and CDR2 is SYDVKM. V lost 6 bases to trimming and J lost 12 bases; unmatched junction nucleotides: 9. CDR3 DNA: TGTGCCAGCAGAGAGACAGGGGTAGGGAACACCTTC. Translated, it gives CASRETGVGNTF.

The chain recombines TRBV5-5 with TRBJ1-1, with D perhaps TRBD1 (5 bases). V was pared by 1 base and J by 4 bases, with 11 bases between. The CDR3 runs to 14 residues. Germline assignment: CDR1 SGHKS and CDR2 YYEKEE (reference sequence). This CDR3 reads CASSLFMGPTEAFF. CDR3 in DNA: TGTGCCAGCAGCTTGTTCATGGGGCCCACTGAAGCTTTCTTT.

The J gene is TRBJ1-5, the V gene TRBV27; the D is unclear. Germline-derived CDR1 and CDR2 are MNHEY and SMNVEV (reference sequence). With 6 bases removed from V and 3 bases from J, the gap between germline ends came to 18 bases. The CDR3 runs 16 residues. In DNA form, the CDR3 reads TGTGCCAGCAGAGGAGGGCAGGAACGTCCCAATCAGCCCCAGCATTTT. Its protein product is CASRGGQERPNQPQHF.